A single sample is the source of the 9 T cell receptor beta chains below, sequenced in a study of cytomegalovirus exposure and HLA in healthy donors. The PCR had 60 Vbeta and 13 Jbeta primers. Libraries were prepared by immunoSEQ multiplex PCR; TCRdb keeps only in-frame clonotypes and omits some of them. This table holds 180,000 or so clones, around 80% found once. The sample consisted of PBMCs. The receptors shown here come from a woman aged 25-40 years in good health and CMV-seropositive.

V is TRBV28 and J is TRBJ1-4; D ambiguous. V lost 5 bases, J lost 2 bases, and 6 bases lay in between. The CDR3 consists of 13 residues. Germline V gene sequence: CDR1 MDHEN, CDR2 SYDVKM. The CDR3, as DNA: TGTGCCAGCAGTCGGAGTACTAATGAAAAACTGTTTTTT. Translating gives CASSRSTNEKLFF.

The chain employs TRBV15 and TRBJ2-7, with TRBD1 matching over 8 bases. Germline V gene data show CDR1 as LNHNV and CDR2 as YYDKDF (reference sequence). The trim removed 6 bases at V and 4 bases at J, leaving 8 bases unmatched. The CDR3 totals 14 residues. CDR3 loop: CATSPDRGGYEQYF. For the CDR3, the DNA is TGTGCCACCAGTCCCGACAGGGGTGGTTACGAGCAGTACTTC. Using reference TRBV15 and TRBJ2-7 for the parts outside the CDR3, the full variable domain is DAMVIQNPRYQVTQFGKPVTLSCSQTLNHNVMYWYQQKSSQAPKLLFHYYDKDFNNEADTPDNFQSRRPNTSFCFLDIRSPGLGDTAMYLCATSPDRGGYEQYFGPGTRLTVT.

The chain employs TRBV28 and TRBJ1-2, with D perhaps TRBD1 (5 bases). Germline loops: CDR1 MDHEN, CDR2 SYDVKM. CDR3 length equals 14 residues. With 6 bases removed from V and 3 bases from J, the gap between germline ends came to 14 bases. The CDR3 spells CASREEGSDYGYTF. The CDR3 DNA sequence: TGTGCCAGCAGAGAGGAGGGGTCGGACTATGGCTACACCTTC.

The genes are TRBV4-1 and TRBJ1-5, with TRBD1 matching 9 bases. Trimming at V came to 4 bases and at J to 4 bases, leaving 5 bases not matched to a gene. The germline V gene has CDR1 MGHRA and CDR2 YSYEKL. The CDR3 is 15 amino acids. The CDR3 sequence: CASSRWTGANQPQHF. The CDR3 DNA follows: TGCGCCAGCAGCCGTTGGACAGGGGCTAATCAGCCCCAGCATTTT.

CDR3 bases: TGTGCCAGCAGTTGGGGACAGGGGAGGACTGAAGCTTTCTTT. Its protein is CASSWGQGRTEAFF. This chain uses TRBV6-5 with TRBJ1-1; TRBD1 agrees at 10 bases. J was trimmed by 5 bases and V by 4 bases; bases with no gene match: 4. The germline V gene encodes CDR1 MNHEY and CDR2 SVGAGI. CDR3 size: 14 residues.

The CDR3 DNA reads TGTGCCATCAGCTGGACAGGGGGCGAAGGCTACACCTTC. Protein: CAISWTGGEGYTF. This chain links TRBV10-3 with TRBJ1-2, with 11 bases matching TRBD1. The CDR3 covers 13 residues. The trim removed 6 bases at V and 8 bases at J, leaving 5 bases unmatched. Per germline, CDR1 ENHRY and CDR2 SYGVKD.

V is TRBV5-1 and J is TRBJ2-3; tentatively, D is TRBD2 (5 bases). Germline assignment: CDR1 SGHRS and CDR2 YFSETQ. V dropped 6 bases and J dropped 4 bases, with 21 bases sitting between them. The CDR3 extends over 16 amino acids. CDR3 residues: CASTTTTSVGADTQYF. CDR3 in DNA: TGCGCCAGCACGACGACTACCAGCGTTGGGGCAGATACGCAGTATTTT.

The rearrangement uses TRBV4-3 and TRBJ1-4, with a tentative D call TRBD1 (5 bases). Germline CDR1 LGHNA, CDR2 YSLEER. The CDR3 sequence is 15 residues long. V was trimmed by 0 bases and J by 5 bases, leaving 10 bases between them. The CDR3: CASSQDFRENEKLFF. CDR3 bases: TGCGCCAGCAGCCAAGATTTCAGGGAAAATGAAAAACTGTTTTTT.

V gene TRBV5-1 combines with J gene TRBJ2-6; D gene ambiguous. There are 11 residues in the CDR3. Trimming shortened V by 4 bases and J by 8 bases, and 4 bases separated the two germline ends. Germline lookup yields CDR1 SGHRS and CDR2 YFSETQ. CDR3 coding DNA: TGCGCCAGCAGCAACACCAACGTCCTGACTTTC. Translation: CASSNTNVLTF.